This TCR beta chain emerged from a study of T-cell reconstitution after alpha-beta-depleted transplantation in children. Preparation of the TCRbeta library used unique molecular identifiers. TCRdb reprocessed the PCR reads with MiXCR, giving one entry per CDR3 protein. The sample carries about 1,000,000 distinct CDR3 sequences, around 30% recorded once. V lost 2 bases and J 0 bases, leaving 8 bases between the germline ends. From germline, CDR1 is SNHLY and CDR2 FYNNEI. The CDR3 runs 14 residues. General study findings and limits: Reports say that about two months after transplant, the alpha-beta T cells came out of several hundred graft clones that had expanded. From surviving recipient T cells and thymic progenitors came the high day-60 TCRbeta diversity observed in some patients.

This clonotype was counted a few times. Antigen specificity is unknown. The genes are TRBV2 and TRBJ2-7, with D possibly matching TRBD1 (5 bases). The sample in question was PBMCs, mostly from graft donor cells, obtained 360 days after TCRalphabeta/CD19-depleted stem cell transplant. The clonotype originates from a boy in the first two years of life who had a stem cell transplant for SCID, so the T cells may come from the graft donor. CDR3 sequence reads: CASSERTYSYEQYF. The DNA of the CDR3 is TGTGCCAGCAGTGAAAGGACATACTCCTACGAGCAGTACTTC.